These 7 T cell receptor beta chains were sequenced from one sample in a study of control samples from healthy donors and cancer patients. Some clones are missing from TCRdb's copy, which holds only in-frame ones; the method was immunoSEQ multiplex PCR. The sample has about 140,000 clones; about 90% are singletons. Input material: blood. These receptors all come from a man aged 18 to 30 in good health.

The chain joins TRBV10-2 to TRBJ2-7; 8 bases map to TRBD1. The CDR3 length is 15 residues. CDR1 is WSHSY, CDR2 SAAADI, per germline. The junction had 16 bases not matched to a gene; V was cut back by 8 bases and J by 7 bases. Written as DNA, the CDR3 is TGCGCCAGCCTTGAAGGAGGCAGGGGGCTCTATGAGCAGTACTTC. As protein: CASLEGGRGLYEQYF.

This sequence joins TRBV19 and TRBJ1-1; perhaps TRBD1 as D (5 bases). Per germline, CDR1 LNHDA and CDR2 SQIVND (reference sequence). Trimming stripped 7 bases from V and 5 bases from J, with 14 bases between. This CDR3 contains 13 residues. This CDR3 reads CASITREGTEAFF. The CDR3 coding sequence is TGTGCCAGTATAACCAGGGAGGGAACTGAAGCTTTCTTT. Based on the CDR3 plus reference TRBV19 and TRBJ1-1, the full variable domain is DGGITQSPKYLFRKEGQNVTLSCEQNLNHDAMYWYRQDPGQGLRLIYYSQIVNDFQKGDIAEGYSVSREKKESFPLTVTSAQKNPTAFYLCASITREGTEAFFGQGTRLTVV.

The chain uses TRBV20-1 and TRBJ1-5, with D unclear. Germline CDR1 DFQATT, CDR2 SNEGSKA (reference sequence). Trimming took 2 bases from V and 12 from J, leaving 11 bases between them. CDR3 length equals 11 residues. The DNA of the CDR3 is TGCAGTGCTAGATGGGGAGATAACCAGCATTTT. Protein: CSARWGDNQHF.

The chain joins TRBV18 to TRBJ1-4, with TRBD1 identical over 7 bases. Germline V gene sequence: CDR1 KGHSH, CDR2 LQKENI. Trimming at V came to 3 bases and at J to 7 bases, leaving 5 bases not matched to a gene. The CDR3 has 14 residues. CDR3 amino acids: CASSPAGTAEKLFF. The CDR3 coding sequence is TGTGCCAGCTCACCCGCCGGGACAGCTGAAAAACTGTTTTTT. The complete variable domain, with remaining parts taken from reference TRBV18 and TRBJ1-4, reads NAGVMQNPRHLVRRRGQEARLRCSPMKGHSHVYWYRQLPEEGLKFMVYLQKENIIDESGMPKERFSAEFPKEGPSILRIQQVVRGDSAAYFCASSPAGTAEKLFFGSGTQLSVL.

This chain joins TRBV14 and TRBJ1-4; 7 bases match TRBD1. Germline V gene lookup returns CDR1 SGHDN and CDR2 FVKESK. V was clipped by 4 bases and J by 11 bases; unmatched bases: 16. The CDR3 extends over 16 amino acids. In DNA form, the CDR3 reads TGTGCCAGCAGCCGCGGGCTTCAGGGGGGAGCGGCCAAACTGTTTTTT. Translating gives CASSRGLQGGAAKLFF.

A note on this clone: At one end, the junction sequence differs from germline, possibly due to a read error. V is TRBV5-5 and J is TRBJ1-1; the D is unclear. The CDR3 sequence is 15 residues long. Per the germline V gene, CDR1 is SGHKS and CDR2 is YYEKEE (reference sequence). CDR3 residues: CASTLRPTENTEAFF. The CDR3 coding sequence is TGTGCCAGCACCTTGAGACCCACAGAGAACACTGAAGCTTTCTTT.

The chain has TRBV9 and TRBJ2-7; 7 bases are a match to TRBD1. The V and J ends lost 0 bases and 4 bases, in that order; junction bases with no gene match: 4. This CDR3 has 14 residues. From germline, CDR1 is SGDLS and CDR2 YYNGEE. The CDR3 DNA reads as TGTGCCAGCAGCGTAGGGGGGACAGCTTACGAGCAGTACTTC. It translates to CASSVGGTAYEQYF.